Listed below are T cell receptor beta chains from one sample, sequenced in a study of immune evolution from preneoplasia to lung adenocarcinoma. The protocol was immunoSEQ multiplex PCR, while the TCRdb copy is restricted to in-frame clones and leaves out a portion. The data hold almost 2,500 clones, with approximately 80% observed a single time. Sample: FFPE adjacent normal lung tissue. The receptors come from a person aged 65 to 85 with lung adenocarcinoma. CDR3s include the opening cysteine and the closing phenylalanine or tryptophan. A D gene is named only where the DNA matches it firmly. Size is omitted from some rows. Given values are once, few, many or a class for expanded clones.

v_gene: TRBV29-1
abundance: once
d_gene: NA
j_gene: TRBJ1-1
CDR3aa: CSSSGGLNTEAFF
CDR3nt: TGCAGCTCCTCGGGCGGGCTCAACACTGAAGCTTTCTTT

v_gene: TRBV7-9
abundance: NA
d_gene: TRBD1
j_gene: TRBJ1-1
CDR3aa: CASTPKGAYTEAFF
CDR3nt: TGTGCCAGCACCCCTAAGGGGGCGTATACTGAAGCTTTCTTT

v_gene: TRBV4-3
abundance: NA
d_gene: NA
j_gene: TRBJ1-2
CDR3aa: CASSQGVNDGYTF
CDR3nt: TGCGCCAGCAGCCAAGGGGTCAACGATGGCTACACCTTC

v_gene: TRBV9
abundance: few
d_gene: NA
j_gene: TRBJ1-5
CDR3aa: CASSVGDIVQPQHF
CDR3nt: TGTGCCAGCAGCGTAGGGGACATAGTCCAGCCCCAGCATTTT

v_gene: TRBV5-6
abundance: NA
d_gene: NA
j_gene: TRBJ2-7
CDR3aa: CASSLADYEQYF
CDR3nt: TGTGCCAGCAGCTTGGCTGATTACGAGCAGTACTTC

v_gene: TRBV5-8
abundance: few
d_gene: TRBD1
j_gene: TRBJ2-3
CDR3aa: CASSLAGTGSTDTQYF
CDR3nt: TGTGCCAGCAGCTTGGCCGGGACAGGGAGCACAGATACGCAGTATTTT

v_gene: TRBV10-3
abundance: NA
d_gene: NA
j_gene: TRBJ2-3
CDR3aa: CAISESGQQFNTQYF
CDR3nt: TGTGCCATCAGTGAGTCAGGCCAACAGTTTAATACGCAGTATTTT

v_gene: TRBV6-5
abundance: NA
d_gene: NA
j_gene: TRBJ2-7
CDR3aa: CASSYSTGSSYEQYF
CDR3nt: TGTGCCAGCAGTTACTCAACAGGGAGCTCCTACGAGCAGTACTTC

v_gene: TRBV11-1
abundance: NA
d_gene: TRBD1
j_gene: TRBJ1-2
CDR3aa: CASSRNRGHGYTF
CDR3nt: TGTGCCAGCAGCCGAAACAGGGGCCATGGCTACACCTTC

v_gene: TRBV11-1
abundance: few
d_gene: TRBD1
j_gene: TRBJ2-1
CDR3aa: CASSWDRVNNEQFF
CDR3nt: TGTGCCAGCAGCTGGGACAGGGTCAACAATGAGCAGTTCTTC

v_gene: TRBV5-1
abundance: NA
d_gene: TRBD1
j_gene: TRBJ2-3
CDR3aa: CASSLGGTDTDTQYF
CDR3nt: TGCGCCAGCAGCTTGGGGGGGACAGATACAGATACGCAGTATTTT

v_gene: TRBV19
abundance: once
d_gene: NA
j_gene: TRBJ1-1
CDR3aa: CASNGGLVGEAFF
CDR3nt: TGTGCCAGTAACGGGGGGCTTGTCGGTGAAGCTTTCTTT

v_gene: TRBV5-4
abundance: NA
d_gene: TRBD2
j_gene: TRBJ2-1
CDR3aa: CASSDGLAVSYNEQFF
CDR3nt: TGTGCCAGCAGCGATGGACTAGCGGTATCCTACAATGAGCAGTTCTTC

v_gene: TRBV30
abundance: NA
d_gene: TRBD1
j_gene: TRBJ2-1
CDR3aa: CARSPGGGLNEQFF
CDR3nt: TGTGCCCGGAGTCCAGGGGGCGGGTTGAATGAGCAGTTCTTC

v_gene: TRBV29-1
abundance: NA
d_gene: TRBD1
j_gene: TRBJ2-5
CDR3aa: CSVEGRGQGVTQYF
CDR3nt: TGCAGCGTTGAAGGTCGGGGACAGGGGGTGACCCAGTACTTC

v_gene: TRBV30
abundance: NA
d_gene: NA
j_gene: TRBJ2-1
CDR3aa: CAWTRTVDEQFF
CDR3nt: TGTGCCTGGACCCGGACCGTGGATGAGCAGTTCTTC

v_gene: TRBV30
abundance: NA
d_gene: NA
j_gene: TRBJ2-1
CDR3aa: CAWSVSGKGYNEQFF
CDR3nt: TGTGCCTGGAGTGTATCAGGGAAGGGTTACAATGAGCAGTTCTTC

v_gene: TRBV6-5
abundance: NA
d_gene: NA
j_gene: TRBJ2-5
CDR3aa: CASAREYQETQYF
CDR3nt: TGTGCCAGCGCCCGGGAGTACCAAGAGACCCAGTACTTC

v_gene: TRBV4-1
abundance: NA
d_gene: NA
j_gene: TRBJ2-7
CDR3aa: CASSPRDELPYEQYF
CDR3nt: TGCGCCAGCAGCCCCCGGGATGAGCTACCCTACGAGCAGTACTTC

v_gene: TRBV11-3
abundance: NA
d_gene: TRBD2
j_gene: TRBJ2-3
CDR3aa: CASSLDTVDLAGNTDTQYF
CDR3nt: TGTGCCAGCAGCTTAGACACGGTTGATCTAGCGGGAAATACAGATACGCAGTATTTT

v_gene: TRBV7-6
abundance: NA
d_gene: TRBD2
j_gene: TRBJ2-7
CDR3aa: CASSSTAGVAHEQYF
CDR3nt: TGTGCCAGCAGTTCAACAGCGGGAGTTGCCCACGAGCAGTACTTC

v_gene: TRBV7-6
abundance: NA
d_gene: NA
j_gene: TRBJ2-1
CDR3aa: CASSLGYSDYNEQFF
CDR3nt: TGTGCCAGCAGCTTAGGGTATTCCGACTACAATGAGCAGTTCTTC

v_gene: TRBV6-4
abundance: NA
d_gene: NA
j_gene: TRBJ2-1
CDR3aa: CASRWQGNEQFF
CDR3nt: TGTGCCAGCAGATGGCAGGGAAATGAGCAGTTCTTC

v_gene: TRBV19
abundance: NA
d_gene: NA
j_gene: TRBJ1-1
CDR3aa: CASSNWDQIKAFF
CDR3nt: TGTGCCAGTAGCAACTGGGACCAGATCAAAGCTTTCTTT

v_gene: TRBV30
abundance: NA
d_gene: NA
j_gene: TRBJ1-2
CDR3aa: CAWSVDAGRGYTF
CDR3nt: TGTGCCTGGAGTGTAGATGCAGGGCGCGGCTACACCTTC

v_gene: TRBV11-2
abundance: NA
d_gene: NA
j_gene: TRBJ1-3
CDR3aa: CASSFVGRSARNTIYF
CDR3nt: TGTGCCAGCAGCTTCGTAGGACGCTCTGCAAGAAACACCATATATTTT

v_gene: TRBV9
abundance: NA
d_gene: NA
j_gene: TRBJ2-7
CDR3aa: CASSVGGVNEQYF
CDR3nt: TGTGCCAGCAGCGTAGGGGGGGTAAACGAGCAGTACTTC

v_gene: TRBV29-1
abundance: few
d_gene: NA
j_gene: TRBJ1-2
CDR3aa: CSLRYPDGGYTF
CDR3nt: TGCAGCCTCAGATACCCCGATGGTGGCTACACCTTC

v_gene: TRBV30
abundance: NA
d_gene: TRBD1
j_gene: TRBJ2-6
CDR3aa: CAWSQGADGANVLTF
CDR3nt: TGTGCCTGGAGTCAGGGGGCTGATGGGGCCAACGTCCTGACTTTC

v_gene: TRBV4-1
abundance: NA
d_gene: NA
j_gene: TRBJ2-5
CDR3aa: CASSQEIMIGQETQYF
CDR3nt: TGCGCCAGCAGCCAAGAAATCATGATCGGGCAAGAGACCCAGTACTTC

v_gene: TRBV7-2
abundance: NA
d_gene: TRBD2
j_gene: TRBJ2-4
CDR3aa: CASSSPPRGGNIQYF
CDR3nt: TGTGCCAGCAGCTCCCCCCCGAGGGGAGGGAACATTCAGTACTTC

v_gene: TRBV5-1
abundance: few
d_gene: NA
j_gene: TRBJ2-3
CDR3aa: CASSPGREYGVQYF
CDR3nt: TGCGCCAGCAGCCCTGGTCGTGAGTACGGAGTGCAGTATTTT

v_gene: TRBV7-8
abundance: NA
d_gene: NA
j_gene: TRBJ2-5
CDR3aa: CASSLARESGETQYF
CDR3nt: TGTGCCAGCAGCTTAGCCAGGGAGAGCGGGGAGACCCAGTACTTC

v_gene: TRBV5-1
abundance: NA
d_gene: NA
j_gene: TRBJ2-2
CDR3aa: CASSLVGNTGELFF
CDR3nt: TGCGCCAGCAGCTTGGTCGGGAACACCGGGGAGCTGTTTTTT

v_gene: TRBV28
abundance: NA
d_gene: NA
j_gene: TRBJ1-5
CDR3aa: CASSLSPSNQPQHF
CDR3nt: TGTGCCAGCAGTTTGAGCCCTAGCAATCAGCCCCAGCATTTT

v_gene: TRBV6-1
abundance: NA
d_gene: TRBD1
j_gene: TRBJ2-5
CDR3aa: CASSEGQGEETQYF
CDR3nt: TGTGCCAGCAGTGAAGGACAGGGGGAAGAGACCCAGTACTTC

v_gene: TRBV11-2
abundance: NA
d_gene: NA
j_gene: TRBJ1-3
CDR3aa: CASSLGGYSGNTIYF
CDR3nt: TGTGCCAGCAGCTTAGGAGGCTACTCTGGAAACACCATATATTTT

v_gene: TRBV28
abundance: NA
d_gene: NA
j_gene: TRBJ1-3
CDR3aa: CASSLQFVRANTIYF
CDR3nt: TGTGCCAGCAGTTTGCAGTTTGTCAGGGCAAACACCATATATTTT

v_gene: TRBV30
abundance: NA
d_gene: NA
j_gene: TRBJ2-5
CDR3aa: CAWGLKVGETQYF
CDR3nt: TGTGCCTGGGGCCTCAAAGTGGGAGAGACCCAGTACTTC